This TCR beta chain was sequenced during a study of T cells after yellow fever vaccination. Study-wide findings and caveats: Post-booster reappearance was seen for most primary-vaccination clones (96% CD4, roughly 88% CD8). The appearance of a small share of clonotypes in both CD4 and CD8 compartments was observed. Any FACS-sorted repertoire could hold abundant clonotypes that contaminate it from the bulk population.

Germline CDR1 is LNHDA and CDR2 is SQIVND (reference sequence). The length of the CDR3 is 14 residues. V lost 4 bases and J lost 4, with 12 bases in between. This clonotype has a handful of counts. The antigen is unknown. 5'RACE template switching added a universal primer site and UMIs to TCR cDNA. One entry per CDR3 protein, called by TCRdb with MiXCR from the 5' RACE reads. The sample consists of some 150,000 distinct CDR3 sequences, more than 6.5% of them appearing once. The sample was CD4+ T cells sorted from PBMCs, taken 10 days after the yellow fever booster vaccination. The chain uses TRBV19 and TRBJ2-3; D gene unclear. The clonotype was recovered from a man younger than 45 who received the YFV17D yellow fever vaccine. For the CDR3, the DNA is TGTGCCAGTAGTAGCCTAACCCGCGCAGATACGCAGTATTTT. Translated: CASSSLTRADTQYF.